This T cell receptor (beta chain) was recovered during a study of low-dose radiotherapy and immunotherapy resistance in tumors. Study as a whole: Oral aspirin at 300 mg was taken daily by patients for four cycles, beginning on cycle 1 day 1.

cDNA synthesis used a TRAV/TRBV-specific primer set for both chains. A roughly 20-cycle PCR with a constant-region primer and V-primer adapter amplified TCRs. One entry per CDR3 protein, called by TCRdb with MiXCR from the reads. The sample consists of 50,000 or so distinct CDR3 sequences, about 23% of them appearing once. As to time point: after trial treatment. Treatment specified: LDRT plus nivolumab, ipilimumab, low-dose cyclophosphamide and aspirin (RACIN trial). The donors' treatment consisted of nivolumab, ipilimumab, aspirin, low-dose cyclophosphamide and low-dose radiotherapy. Patients who could take part had advanced solid tumors with no tumor-infiltrating lymphocytes. Germline-derived CDR1 and CDR2 are ENHRY and SYGVKD. J lost 3 bases, V lost 8 bases, and 13 bases had no gene match. CDR3 length: 16 amino acids.

The rearrangement links TRBV10-3 to TRBJ2-7, with 10 bases that match TRBD2. The TCR comes from a male donor with prostate cancer. Sequenced here: PBMCs, sampled after low-dose radiotherapy plus immunotherapy. Here the CDR3 reads CAIRQLAGTGHYEQYF. The CDR3 DNA sequence: TGTGCCATCCGTCAACTAGCGGGGACGGGGCACTACGAGCAGTACTTC.